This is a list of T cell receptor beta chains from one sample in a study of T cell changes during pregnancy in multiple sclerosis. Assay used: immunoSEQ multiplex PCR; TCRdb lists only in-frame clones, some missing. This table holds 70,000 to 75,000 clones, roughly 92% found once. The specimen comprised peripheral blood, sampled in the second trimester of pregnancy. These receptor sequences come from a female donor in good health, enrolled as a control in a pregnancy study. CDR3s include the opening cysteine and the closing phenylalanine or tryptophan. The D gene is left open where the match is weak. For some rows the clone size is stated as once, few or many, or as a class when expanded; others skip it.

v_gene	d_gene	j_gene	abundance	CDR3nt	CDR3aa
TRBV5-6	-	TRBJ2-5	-	TGTGCCAGCAGCTTGGCAGGCGGAGGCCAAGAGACCCAGTACTTC	CASSLAGGGQETQYF
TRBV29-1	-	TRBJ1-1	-	TGCAGCGTTGAACCGGGATTGAACACTGAAGCTTTCTTT	CSVEPGLNTEAFF
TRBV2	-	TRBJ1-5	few	TGTGCCAGCAGTGAAGTCGGGTCTCAGCCCCAGCATTTT	CASSEVGSQPQHF
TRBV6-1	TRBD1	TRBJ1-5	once	TGTGCCAGCAGGCGGACAGGGGTAGGGGATCAGCCCCAGCATTTT	CASRRTGVGDQPQHF
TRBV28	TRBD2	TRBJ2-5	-	TGTGCCAGCAGTGAGTTGGGGACTAGCGGCGCCAGGGAGACCCAGTACTTC	CASSELGTSGARETQYF
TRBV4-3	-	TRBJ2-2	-	TGCGCCAGCAGCCCGAGTGGCACCGGGGAGCTGTTTTTT	CASSPSGTGELFF
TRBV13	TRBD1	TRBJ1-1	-	TGTGCCAGCAGCTTAGGCGGGTCAGGGGGCCGCACTGAAGCTTTCTTT	CASSLGGSGGRTEAFF
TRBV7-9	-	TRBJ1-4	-	TGTGCCAGCAGCTACGGGGGAAGTGAAAAACTGTTTTTT	CASSYGGSEKLFF
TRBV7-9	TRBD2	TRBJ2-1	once	TGTGCCAGCAGCGCCCCGGGTAAGCGGGGTAATGAGCAGTTCTTC	CASSAPGKRGNEQFF
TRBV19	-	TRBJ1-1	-	TGTGCCAGTAGTATATCTGCCCCCCCGCGGACTGAAGCTTTCTTT	CASSISAPPRTEAFF
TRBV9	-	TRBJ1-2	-	TGTGCCAGCAGCGTAGGACAGCTGGAGGGCTACACCTTC	CASSVGQLEGYTF
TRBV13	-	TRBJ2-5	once	TGTGCCAGCAGCCCTACAGGGGAGACCCAGTACTTC	CASSPTGETQYF
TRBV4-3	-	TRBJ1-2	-	TGCGCCAGCAGCCAAGATTGGGCAGACCTTAACTATGGCTACACCTTC	CASSQDWADLNYGYTF
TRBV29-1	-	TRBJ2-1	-	TGCAGCGTCGAAGGGCCCAGGCTCAATGAGCAGTTCTTC	CSVEGPRLNEQFF
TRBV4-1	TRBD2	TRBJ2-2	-	TGCGCCAGCAGCCAGCCCTGGCGGGGGGGTGGCACCGGGGAGCTGTTTTTT	CASSQPWRGGGTGELFF
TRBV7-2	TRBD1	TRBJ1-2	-	TGTGCCAGCAGCCCCACAGGGACAGGCCCAAACTATGGCTACACCTTC	CASSPTGTGPNYGYTF
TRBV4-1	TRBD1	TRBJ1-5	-	TGCGCCAGCAGCCAAGACCGGACAGGGGAGAAGCCCCAGCATTTT	CASSQDRTGEKPQHF
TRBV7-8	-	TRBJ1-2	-	TGTGCCAGCAGCTTAGATGACAGTCTTGGCTACACCTTC	CASSLDDSLGYTF
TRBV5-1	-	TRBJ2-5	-	TGCGCCAGCAGCTTGGCCGTGGGGGCCCAGGAGACCCAGTACTTC	CASSLAVGAQETQYF
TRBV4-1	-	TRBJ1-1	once	TGCGCCAGCAGCACCCTTCAAACAGGGTCCGCTGAAGCTTTCTTT	CASSTLQTGSAEAFF
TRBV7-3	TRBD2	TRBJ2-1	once	TGTGCCAGCAGCTTTTTAGCGGGGGGCCTGGGGAATGAGCAGTTCTTC	CASSFLAGGLGNEQFF
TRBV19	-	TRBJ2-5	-	TGTGCCAGTACCCTCCGGGGGCAAGAGACCCAGTACTTC	CASTLRGQETQYF
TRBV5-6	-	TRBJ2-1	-	TGTGCCAGCCTAGAGGTGGGGGGGGCCTCAGCCTACAATGAGCAGTTCTTC	CASLEVGGASAYNEQFF
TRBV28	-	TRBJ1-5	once	TGTGCCAGCAGTGTTCAGCGAGTTAGCAATCAGCCCCAGCATTTT	CASSVQRVSNQPQHF
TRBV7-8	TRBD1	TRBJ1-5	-	TGTGCCAGCAGCTTAGAAGGACAGGGGCGGAGGCAGCCCCAGCATTTT	CASSLEGQGRRQPQHF
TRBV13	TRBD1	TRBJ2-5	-	TGTGCCACAAGACAGGGGGCTCCCACAGTTCAAGAGACCCAGTACTTC	CATRQGAPTVQETQYF
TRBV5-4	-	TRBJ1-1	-	TGTGCCAGCAGCTTCGGCACTGAAGCTTTCTTT	CASSFGTEAFF
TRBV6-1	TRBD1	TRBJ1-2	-	TGTGCCAGCAGCGTGACAGGGGTGGATGTGGGCGGCTACACCTTC	CASSVTGVDVGGYTF
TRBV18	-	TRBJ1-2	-	TGTGCCAGCTCACCAGGGCAGGAAAGCTATGGCTACACCTTC	CASSPGQESYGYTF
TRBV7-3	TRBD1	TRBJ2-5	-	TGTGCCAGCAGCTTAGGACAGGGGATCGACGAGACCCAGTACTTC	CASSLGQGIDETQYF
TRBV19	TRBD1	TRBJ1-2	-	TGTGCCAGTAACGGGGACAGGGTAGTTGGCTACACCTTC	CASNGDRVVGYTF
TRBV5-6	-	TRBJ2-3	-	TGTGCCAGCAGCCCGCCGGCGGGGCTTAGCACAGATACGCAGTATTTT	CASSPPAGLSTDTQYF
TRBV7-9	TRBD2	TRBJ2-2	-	TGTGCCAGCAGCTATAGCGGGGCCGGCACCGGGGAGCTGTTTTTT	CASSYSGAGTGELFF
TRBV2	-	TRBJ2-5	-	TGTGCCAGCAGTGTCGGGCAAGAGACCCAGTACTTC	CASSVGQETQYF
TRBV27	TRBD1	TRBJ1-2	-	TGTGCCAGCAGTAGCCTCGCCCGGGACAGCTCTAACTATGGCTACACCTTC	CASSSLARDSSNYGYTF
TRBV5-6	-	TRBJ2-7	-	TGTGCCAGCAGCACATCCTCCTACGAGCAGTACTTC	CASSTSSYEQYF
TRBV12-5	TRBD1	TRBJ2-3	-	TGTACTAGTGGTTCAGGGACAGGGGAGGCGGATACGCAGTATTTT	CTSGSGTGEADTQYF
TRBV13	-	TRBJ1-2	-	TGTGCCAGCAGCCCGAGGGGGGGCTATGGCTACACCTTC	CASSPRGGYGYTF
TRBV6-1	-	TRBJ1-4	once	TGTGCCAGCAAGAGGGGAGGTGAATCTGAAAAACTGTTTTTT	CASKRGGESEKLFF
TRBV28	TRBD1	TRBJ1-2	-	TGTGCCAGCAGCCCGTGGGACAGGGGGCCCTATGGCTACACCTTC	CASSPWDRGPYGYTF
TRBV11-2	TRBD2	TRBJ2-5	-	TGTGCCAGCAGTTTGGGACTAGCCCCAGAGACCCAGTACTTC	CASSLGLAPETQYF
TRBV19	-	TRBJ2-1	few	TGTGCCAGTAGTAGTAGATCTAGCTCCTACAATGAGCAGTTCTTC	CASSSRSSSYNEQFF
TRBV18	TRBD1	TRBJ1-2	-	TGTGCCAGCTCACCACGCATAGGACAGGGGGACTATGGCTACACCTTC	CASSPRIGQGDYGYTF
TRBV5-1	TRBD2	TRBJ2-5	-	TGCGCCAGTTCAATAGCGGGGGAAGAGACCCAGTACTTC	CASSIAGEETQYF
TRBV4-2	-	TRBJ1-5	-	TGTGCCAGCAGCCAAACGGGGGGGCAGCCCCAGCATTTT	CASSQTGGQPQHF
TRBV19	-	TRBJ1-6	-	TGTGCCAGTAGTATAGACACAGGGCCGGAATCACCCCTCCACTTT	CASSIDTGPESPLHF
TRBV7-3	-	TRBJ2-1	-	TGTGCCAGCAGCTTTACGGGGAGCTCCTACAATGAGCAGTTCTTC	CASSFTGSSYNEQFF
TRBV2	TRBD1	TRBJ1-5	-	TGTGCCAGCAGCGGGGGACAGGTTAATCAGCCCCAGCATTTT	CASSGGQVNQPQHF
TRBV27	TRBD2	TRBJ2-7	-	TGTGCCAGCAGTTCTAGGACTAGCGGGGTCCACGAGCAGTACTTC	CASSSRTSGVHEQYF
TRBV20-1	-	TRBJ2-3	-	TGCAGTGCTCCAGGGGAAAGAAGGCAGTATTTT	CSAPGERRQYF
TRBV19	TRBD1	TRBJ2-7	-	TGTGCCAGTAGTTGGGGACAGGGGGCACGGGAGCAGTACTTC	CASSWGQGAREQYF
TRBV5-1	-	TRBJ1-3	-	TGCGCCAGCAGCTTGGGGGCGAACTCTGGAAACACCATATATTTT	CASSLGANSGNTIYF
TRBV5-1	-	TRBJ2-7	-	TGCGCCAGCAGCTACAGGGCCGGCTACGAGCAGTACTTC	CASSYRAGYEQYF
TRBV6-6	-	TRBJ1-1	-	TGTGCCAGCAGTTACCCCTTGGGTGAGGGTCCCTCTGAAGCTTTCTTT	CASSYPLGEGPSEAFF
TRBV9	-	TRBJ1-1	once	TGTGCCAGCAGCGTTGGCACAAGCGCTGAAGCTTTCTTT	CASSVGTSAEAFF
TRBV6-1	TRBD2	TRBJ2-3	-	TGTGCCAGCAGTGTATACGGTGGGACTAGCTTTGAAGATACGCAGTATTTT	CASSVYGGTSFEDTQYF
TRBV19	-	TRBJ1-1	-	TGTGCCAGTAGTCTTCTGGCAGGCGAGAACACTGAAGCTTTCTTT	CASSLLAGENTEAFF
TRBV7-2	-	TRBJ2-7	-	TGTGCCAGCGGAGGGGACAGCCGCTTGACAGAGCAGTACTTC	CASGGDSRLTEQYF